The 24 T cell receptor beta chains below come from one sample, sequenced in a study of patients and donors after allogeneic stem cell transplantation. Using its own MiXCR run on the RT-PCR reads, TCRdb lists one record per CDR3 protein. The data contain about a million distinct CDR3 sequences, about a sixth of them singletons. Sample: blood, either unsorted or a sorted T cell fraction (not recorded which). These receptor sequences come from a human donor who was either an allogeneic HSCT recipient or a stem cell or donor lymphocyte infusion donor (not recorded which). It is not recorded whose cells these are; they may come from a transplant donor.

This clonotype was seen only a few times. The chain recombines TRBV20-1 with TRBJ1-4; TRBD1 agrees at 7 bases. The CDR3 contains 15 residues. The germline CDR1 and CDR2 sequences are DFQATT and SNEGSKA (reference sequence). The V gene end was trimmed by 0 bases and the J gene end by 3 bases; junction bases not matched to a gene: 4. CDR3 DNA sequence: TGCAGTGCTAGAGATGGGACAGCCTCTAATGAAAAACTGTTTTTT. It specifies CSARDGTASNEKLFF.

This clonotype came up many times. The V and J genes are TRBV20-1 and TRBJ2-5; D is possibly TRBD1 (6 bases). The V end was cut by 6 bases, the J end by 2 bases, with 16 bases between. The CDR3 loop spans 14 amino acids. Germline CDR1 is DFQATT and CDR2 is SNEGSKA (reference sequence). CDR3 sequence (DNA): TGCAGTGCGCCAAGACAGGCGCCTCAAGAGACCCAGTACTTC. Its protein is CSAPRQAPQETQYF.

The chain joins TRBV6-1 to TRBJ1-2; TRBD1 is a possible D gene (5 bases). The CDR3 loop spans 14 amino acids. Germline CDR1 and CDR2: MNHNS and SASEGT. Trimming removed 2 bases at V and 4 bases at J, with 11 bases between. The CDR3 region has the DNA TGTGCCAGCAGTGAAACGGGACGGATCTATGGCTACACCTTC. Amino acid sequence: CASSETGRIYGYTF.

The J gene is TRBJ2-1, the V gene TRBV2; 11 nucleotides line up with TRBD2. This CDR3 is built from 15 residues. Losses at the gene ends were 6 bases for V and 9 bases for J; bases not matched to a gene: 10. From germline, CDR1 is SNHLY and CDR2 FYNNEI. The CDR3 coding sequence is TGTGCCAGCAGACGACTAGCGGGATTGCCGGGTGAGCAGTTCTTC. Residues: CASRRLAGLPGEQFF.

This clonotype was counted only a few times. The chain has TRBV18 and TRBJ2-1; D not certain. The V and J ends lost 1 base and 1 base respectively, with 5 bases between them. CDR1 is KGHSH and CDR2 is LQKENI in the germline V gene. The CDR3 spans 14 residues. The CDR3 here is CASSPRASYNEQFF. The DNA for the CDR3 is TGTGCCAGCTCACCACGGGCTTCCTACAATGAGCAGTTCTTC.

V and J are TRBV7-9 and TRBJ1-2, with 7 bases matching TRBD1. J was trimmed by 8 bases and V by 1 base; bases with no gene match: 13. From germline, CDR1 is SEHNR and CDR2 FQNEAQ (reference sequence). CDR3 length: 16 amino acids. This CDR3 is CASSLDRDRPVGGYTF. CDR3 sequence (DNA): TGTGCCAGCAGCTTAGACCGGGACAGACCCGTTGGGGGCTACACCTTC.

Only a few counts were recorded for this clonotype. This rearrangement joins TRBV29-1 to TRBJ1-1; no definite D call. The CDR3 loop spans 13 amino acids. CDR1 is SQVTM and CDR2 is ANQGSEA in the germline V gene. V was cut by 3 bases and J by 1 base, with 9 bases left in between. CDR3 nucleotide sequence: TGCAGCGTTGACACAGATTGGAACACTGAAGCTTTCTTT. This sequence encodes CSVDTDWNTEAFF. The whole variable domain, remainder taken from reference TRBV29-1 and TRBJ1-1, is SAVISQKPSRDICQRGTSLTIQCQVDSQVTMMFWYRQQPGQSLTLIATANQGSEATYESGFVIDKFPISRPNLTFSTLTVSNMSPEDSSIYLCSVDTDWNTEAFFGQGTRLTVV.

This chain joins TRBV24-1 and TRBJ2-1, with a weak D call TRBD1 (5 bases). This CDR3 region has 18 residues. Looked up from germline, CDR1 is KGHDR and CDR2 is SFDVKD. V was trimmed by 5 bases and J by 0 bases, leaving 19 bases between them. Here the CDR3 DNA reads TGTGCCACCAGTGGCCTGGGGCGGATGGGAAGCTCCTACAATGAGCAGTTCTTC. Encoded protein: CATSGLGRMGSSYNEQFF.

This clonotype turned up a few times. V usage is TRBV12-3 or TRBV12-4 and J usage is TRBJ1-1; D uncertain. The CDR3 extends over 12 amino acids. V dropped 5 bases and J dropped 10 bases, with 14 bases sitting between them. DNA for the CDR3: TGTGCCAGCAGTACGGACTGGTCTGTAGCTTTCTTT. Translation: CASSTDWSVAFF.

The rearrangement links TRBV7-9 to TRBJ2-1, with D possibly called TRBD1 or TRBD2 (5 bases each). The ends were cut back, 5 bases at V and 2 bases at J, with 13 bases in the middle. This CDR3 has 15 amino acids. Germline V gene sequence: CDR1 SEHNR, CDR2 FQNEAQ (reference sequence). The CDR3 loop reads CASSPRDGAYNEQFF. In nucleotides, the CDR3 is TGTGCCAGCAGCCCTAGGGACGGTGCCTACAATGAGCAGTTCTTC.

In nucleotides, the CDR3 is TGTGCCAGCAGCTTAGTACTCGACAACGAGCAGTACTTC. This codes for CASSLVLDNEQYF. The chain uses TRBV7-2 and TRBJ2-7; D is ambiguous. From germline, CDR1 is SGHTA and CDR2 FQGNSA. Trimming took 1 base from V and 5 from J, leaving 9 bases between them. This CDR3 contains 13 residues. The variable domain in full, completed from reference TRBV7-2 and TRBJ2-7, reads GAGVSQSPSNKVTEKGKDVELRCDPISGHTALYWYRQSLGQGLEFLIYFQGNSAPDKSGLPSDRFSAERTGGSVSTLTIQRTQQEDSAVYLCASSLVLDNEQYFGPGTRLTVT.

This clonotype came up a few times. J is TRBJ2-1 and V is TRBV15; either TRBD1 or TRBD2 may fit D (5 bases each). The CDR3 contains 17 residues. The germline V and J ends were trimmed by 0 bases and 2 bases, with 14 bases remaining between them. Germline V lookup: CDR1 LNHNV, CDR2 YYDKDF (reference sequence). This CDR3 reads CATSRDWGSKPYNEQFF. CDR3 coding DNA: TGTGCCACCAGCAGAGATTGGGGGAGTAAACCCTACAATGAGCAGTTCTTC.

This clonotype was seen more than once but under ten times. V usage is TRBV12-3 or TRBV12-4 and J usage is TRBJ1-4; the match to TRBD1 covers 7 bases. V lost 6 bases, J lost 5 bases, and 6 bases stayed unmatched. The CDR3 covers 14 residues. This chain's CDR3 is CASRGQVKNEKLFF. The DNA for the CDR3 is TGTGCCAGCAGAGGACAGGTGAAGAATGAAAAACTGTTTTTT.

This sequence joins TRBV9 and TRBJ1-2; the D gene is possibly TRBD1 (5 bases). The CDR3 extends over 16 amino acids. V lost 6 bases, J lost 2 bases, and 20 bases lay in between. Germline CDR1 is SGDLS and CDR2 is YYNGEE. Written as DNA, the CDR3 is TGTGCCAGCACGGGGGGTGGAACAGGTGTCAACTATGGCTACACCTTC. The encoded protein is CASTGGGTGVNYGYTF.

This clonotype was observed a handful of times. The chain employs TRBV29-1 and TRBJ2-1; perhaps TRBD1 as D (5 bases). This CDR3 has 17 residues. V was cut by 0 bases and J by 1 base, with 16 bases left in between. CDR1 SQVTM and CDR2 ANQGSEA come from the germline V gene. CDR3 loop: CSVEDLAGYVSYNEQFF. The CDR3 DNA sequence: TGCAGCGTTGAAGATCTTGCAGGGTATGTGTCCTACAATGAGCAGTTCTTC.

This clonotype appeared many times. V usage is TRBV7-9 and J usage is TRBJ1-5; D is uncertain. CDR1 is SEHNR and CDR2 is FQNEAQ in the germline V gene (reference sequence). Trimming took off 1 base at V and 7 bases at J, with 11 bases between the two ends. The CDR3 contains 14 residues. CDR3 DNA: TGTGCCAGCAGCTTAGGGGTCGTCGGCCAGCCCCAGCATTTT. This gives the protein CASSLGVVGQPQHF.

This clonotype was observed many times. Written as DNA, the CDR3 is TGTGCCAGCAGCCTAGTAAGGGATAACTACAATGAGCAGTTCTTC. Protein sequence: CASSLVRDNYNEQFF. This chain connects TRBV7-9 to TRBJ2-1, with no clear D. CDR3 length equals 15 residues. Deletions cut 5 bases from V and 3 bases from J, with 14 bases between. Germline V lookup: CDR1 SEHNR, CDR2 FQNEAQ (reference sequence).

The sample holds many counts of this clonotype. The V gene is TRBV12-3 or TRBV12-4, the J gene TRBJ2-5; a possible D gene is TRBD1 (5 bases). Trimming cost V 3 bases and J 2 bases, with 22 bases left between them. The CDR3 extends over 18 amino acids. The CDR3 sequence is CASSFSGLYRKSQETQYF. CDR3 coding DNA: TGTGCCAGCAGTTTTTCAGGGTTGTACAGGAAGAGTCAAGAGACCCAGTACTTC.

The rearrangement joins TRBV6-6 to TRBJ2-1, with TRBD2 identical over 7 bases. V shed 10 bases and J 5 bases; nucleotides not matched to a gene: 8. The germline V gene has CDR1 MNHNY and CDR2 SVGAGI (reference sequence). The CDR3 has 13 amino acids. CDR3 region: CATERGGHNEQFF. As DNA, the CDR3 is TGTGCCACCGAGAGGGGAGGGCACAATGAGCAGTTCTTC.

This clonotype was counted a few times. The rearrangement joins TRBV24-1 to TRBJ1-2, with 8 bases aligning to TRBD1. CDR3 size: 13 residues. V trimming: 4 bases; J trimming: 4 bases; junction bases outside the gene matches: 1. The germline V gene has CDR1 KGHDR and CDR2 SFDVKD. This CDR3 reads CATSEGQAYGYTF. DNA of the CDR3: TGTGCCACCAGTGAGGGACAGGCCTATGGCTACACCTTC.

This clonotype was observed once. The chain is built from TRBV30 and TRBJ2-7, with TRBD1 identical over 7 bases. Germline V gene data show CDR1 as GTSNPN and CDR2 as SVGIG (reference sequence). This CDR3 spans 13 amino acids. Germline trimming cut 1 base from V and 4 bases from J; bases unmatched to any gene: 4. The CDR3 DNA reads TGTGCCTGGAGTGGGACAGGATATTACGAGCAGTACTTC. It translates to CAWSGTGYYEQYF. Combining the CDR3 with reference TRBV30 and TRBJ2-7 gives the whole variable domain SQTIHQWPATLVQPVGSPLSLECTVEGTSNPNLYWYRQAAGRGLQLLFYSVGIGQISSEVPQNLSASRPQDRQFILSSKKLLLSDSGFYLCAWSGTGYYEQYFGPGTRLTVT.

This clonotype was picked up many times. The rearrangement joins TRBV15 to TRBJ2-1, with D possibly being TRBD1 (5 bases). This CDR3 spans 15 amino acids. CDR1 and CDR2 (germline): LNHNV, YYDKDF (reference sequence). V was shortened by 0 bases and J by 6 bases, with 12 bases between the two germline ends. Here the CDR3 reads CATSRDRQGRNEQFF. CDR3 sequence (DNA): TGTGCCACCAGCAGAGATCGGCAGGGCCGCAATGAGCAGTTCTTC. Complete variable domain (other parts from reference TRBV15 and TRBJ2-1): DAMVIQNPRYQVTQFGKPVTLSCSQTLNHNVMYWYQQKSSQAPKLLFHYYDKDFNNEADTPDNFQSRRPNTSFCFLDIRSPGLGDTAMYLCATSRDRQGRNEQFFGPGTRLTVL.

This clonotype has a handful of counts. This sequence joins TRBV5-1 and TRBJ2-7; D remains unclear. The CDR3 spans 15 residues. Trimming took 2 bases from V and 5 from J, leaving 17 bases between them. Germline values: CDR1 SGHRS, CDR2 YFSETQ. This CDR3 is CASSLTPTSSDEQYF. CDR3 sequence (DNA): TGCGCCAGCAGCTTAACGCCTACATCGTCGGACGAGCAGTACTTC.

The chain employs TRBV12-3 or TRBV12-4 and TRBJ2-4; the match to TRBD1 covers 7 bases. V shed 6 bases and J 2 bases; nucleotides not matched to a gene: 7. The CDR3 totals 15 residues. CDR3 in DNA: TGTGCCAGCAGCCACAAGACAGGGTCCAAAAACATTCAGTACTTC. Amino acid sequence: CASSHKTGSKNIQYF.